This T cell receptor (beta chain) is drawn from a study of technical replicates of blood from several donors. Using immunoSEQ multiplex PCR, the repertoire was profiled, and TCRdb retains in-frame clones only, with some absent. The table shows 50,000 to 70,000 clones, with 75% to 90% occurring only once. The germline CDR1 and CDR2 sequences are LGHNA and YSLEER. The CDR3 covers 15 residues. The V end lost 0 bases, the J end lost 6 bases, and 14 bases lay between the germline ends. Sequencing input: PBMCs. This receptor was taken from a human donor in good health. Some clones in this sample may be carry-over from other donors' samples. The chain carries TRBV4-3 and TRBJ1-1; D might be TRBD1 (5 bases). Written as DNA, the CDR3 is TGCGCCAGCAGCCAAGAAGACGGTACGGGGGCTGAAGCTTTCTTT. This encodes CASSQEDGTGAEAFF.